This record covers a single T cell receptor beta chain. Its antigen is currently unknown. It was with 60 Vbeta and 13 Jbeta primers that the PCR ran. Measured with immunoSEQ multiplex PCR; TCRdb has only the in-frame clones, and not every one. The repertoire has approximately 150,000 clones, around 64% of them found once; the top ten carry around 2.8%. CDR1 is MNHEY, CDR2 SVGAGI, per germline. The trim removed 6 bases at V and 6 bases at J, leaving 7 bases unmatched. The CDR3 has 13 residues. Donors consisted of healthy bone marrow donors. The data are from a study of cytomegalovirus exposure and HLA in healthy donors. Study-wide findings and caveats: Across HLA loci, a later analysis found differing TCR association rates, with DRB1 most and HLA-C fewest. In vitro checks showed that a few CMV-associated chains really do target CMV antigens. Sequencing depth across donors, presence/absence analyses assumed, was roughly uniform.

This clonotype was sampled from a woman in her 30s in good health and CMV-seronegative. Specimen: PBMCs. The chain uses TRBV6-5 and TRBJ1-1, with TRBD1 matching over 7 bases. DNA for the CDR3: TGTGCCAGCAGCCCAGGGGGGACAGCTGAAGCTTTCTTT. This sequence encodes CASSPGGTAEAFF.